This TCR beta chain was retrieved from a study of cytomegalovirus exposure and HLA in healthy donors. The PCR was carried out with 60 Vbeta primers and 13 Jbeta primers. TCRdb's table, derived via immunoSEQ multiplex PCR, lists solely in-frame clones and lacks some. The repertoire consists of about 160,000 clones, with roughly 71% occurring once and the leading ten covering 2.5% to 3%. The sample comprised PBMCs. This clonotype was obtained from a woman aged 45-65 years in good health and CMV-seropositive.

The CDR3 is CASSPGGLPGYTF. The CDR3 coding sequence is TGCGCCAGCAGCCCGGGTGGCCTTCCGGGCTACACCTTC. This rearrangement joins TRBV5-1 to TRBJ1-2; no clear D. Germline assignment: CDR1 SGHRS and CDR2 YFSETQ. The CDR3 runs to 13 residues. With 4 bases removed from V and 8 bases from J, the gap between germline ends came to 15 bases.